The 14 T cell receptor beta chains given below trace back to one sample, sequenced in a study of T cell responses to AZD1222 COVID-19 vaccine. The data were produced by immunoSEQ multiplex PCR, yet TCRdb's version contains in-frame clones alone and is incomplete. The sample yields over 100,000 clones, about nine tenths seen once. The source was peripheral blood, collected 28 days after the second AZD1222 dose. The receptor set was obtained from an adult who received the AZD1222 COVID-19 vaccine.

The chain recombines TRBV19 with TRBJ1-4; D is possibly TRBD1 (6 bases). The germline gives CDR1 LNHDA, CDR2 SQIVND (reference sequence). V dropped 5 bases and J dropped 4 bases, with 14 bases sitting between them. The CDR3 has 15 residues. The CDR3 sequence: CASSWRGALNEKLFF. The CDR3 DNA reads TGTGCCAGTAGTTGGAGGGGGGCCCTTAATGAAAAACTGTTTTTT.

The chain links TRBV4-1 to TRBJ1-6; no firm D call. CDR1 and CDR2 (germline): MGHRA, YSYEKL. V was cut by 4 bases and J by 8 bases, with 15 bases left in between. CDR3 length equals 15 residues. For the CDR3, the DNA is TGCGCCAGCAGCCGAGAGGTGGCGTTGGATTCACCCCTCCACTTT. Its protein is CASSREVALDSPLHF.

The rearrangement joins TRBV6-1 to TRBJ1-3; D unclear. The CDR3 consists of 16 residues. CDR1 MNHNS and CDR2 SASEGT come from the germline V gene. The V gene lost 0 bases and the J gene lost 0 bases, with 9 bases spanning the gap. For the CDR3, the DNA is TGTGCCAGCAGTGAAGCGCAAGGTGGCTCTGGAAACACCATATATTTT. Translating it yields CASSEAQGGSGNTIYF.

The CDR3 is CASSPTPTGAFNSPLHF. CDR3 bases: TGTGCCAGCAGCCCCACCCCGACAGGGGCTTTCAATTCACCCCTCCACTTT. This rearrangement joins TRBV6-2 or TRBV6-3 to TRBJ1-6; 8 positions agree with TRBD1. The CDR3 totals 17 residues. Unmatched junction bases numbered 14, after V lost 6 bases and J lost 7 bases. Germline CDR1 reads MNHEY; CDR2 reads SVGEGT.

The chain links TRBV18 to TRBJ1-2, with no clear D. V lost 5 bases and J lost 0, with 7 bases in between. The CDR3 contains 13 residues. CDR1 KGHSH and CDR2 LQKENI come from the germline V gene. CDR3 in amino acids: CASSYSSNYGYTF. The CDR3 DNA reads TGTGCCAGCTCATACAGCTCTAACTATGGCTACACCTTC.

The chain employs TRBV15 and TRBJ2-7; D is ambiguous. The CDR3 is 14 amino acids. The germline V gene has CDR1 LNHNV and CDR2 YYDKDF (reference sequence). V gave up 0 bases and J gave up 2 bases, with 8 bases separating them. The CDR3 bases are TGTGCCACCAGCAGAGATCAAGGGCCCTACGAGCAGTACTTC. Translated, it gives CATSRDQGPYEQYF.

In DNA form, the CDR3 reads TGTGCCAGCAGTGACACATACTATGGCTACACCTTC. Residues: CASSDTYYGYTF. The V call is TRBV25-1, the J call TRBJ1-2, with D uncertain. This CDR3 region has 12 residues. The germline V gene encodes CDR1 MGHDK and CDR2 SYGVNS. Trimming removed 3 bases from V and 3 bases from J, with 5 bases in between.

CDR3 nucleotide sequence: TGTGCCAGCACCGGAGCGGGGGGCCGAAACAATGAGCAGTTCTTC. Protein product: CASTGAGGRNNEQFF. This chain links TRBV5-4 with TRBJ2-1; 9 nucleotides agree with TRBD2. This CDR3 is 15 amino acids long. In germline, CDR1 is SGHNT, CDR2 YYREEE (reference sequence). With 6 bases clipped from V and 5 bases from J, the junction kept 9 bases outside the gene matches.

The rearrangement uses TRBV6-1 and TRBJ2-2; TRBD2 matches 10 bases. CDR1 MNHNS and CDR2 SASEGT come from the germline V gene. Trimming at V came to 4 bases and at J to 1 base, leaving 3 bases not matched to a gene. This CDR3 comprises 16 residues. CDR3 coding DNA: TGTGCCAGCAGTGTTGGACTAGCGGTGAACACCGGGGAGCTGTTTTTT. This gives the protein CASSVGLAVNTGELFF.

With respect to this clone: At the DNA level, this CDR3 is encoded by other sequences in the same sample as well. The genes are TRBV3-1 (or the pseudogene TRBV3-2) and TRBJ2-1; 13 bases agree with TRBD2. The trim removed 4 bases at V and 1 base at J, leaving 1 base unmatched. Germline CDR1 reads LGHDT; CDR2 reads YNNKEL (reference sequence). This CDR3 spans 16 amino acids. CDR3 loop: CASSPLAGGSYNEQFF. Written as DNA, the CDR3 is TGTGCCAGCAGCCCACTAGCGGGGGGGTCCTACAATGAGCAGTTCTTC.

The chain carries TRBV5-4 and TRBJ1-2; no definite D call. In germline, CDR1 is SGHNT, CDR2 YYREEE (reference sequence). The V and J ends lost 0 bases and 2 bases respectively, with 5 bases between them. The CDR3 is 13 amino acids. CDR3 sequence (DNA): TGTGCCAGCAGCTTGGATGGGAACTATGGCTACACCTTC. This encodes CASSLDGNYGYTF.

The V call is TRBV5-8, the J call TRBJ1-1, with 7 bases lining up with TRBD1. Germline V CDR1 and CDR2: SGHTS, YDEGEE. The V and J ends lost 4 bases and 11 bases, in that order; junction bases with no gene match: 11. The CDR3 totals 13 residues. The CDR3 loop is CASSMGQRVKAFF. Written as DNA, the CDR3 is TGTGCCAGCAGCATGGGACAGCGGGTGAAGGCTTTCTTT.

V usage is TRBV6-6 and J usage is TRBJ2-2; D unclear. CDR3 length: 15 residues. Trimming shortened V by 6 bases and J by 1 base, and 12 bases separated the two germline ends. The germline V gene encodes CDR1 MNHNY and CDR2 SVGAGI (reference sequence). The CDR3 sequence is CASSGFSKNTGELFF. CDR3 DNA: TGTGCCAGCAGCGGATTTAGCAAGAACACCGGGGAGCTGTTTTTT.

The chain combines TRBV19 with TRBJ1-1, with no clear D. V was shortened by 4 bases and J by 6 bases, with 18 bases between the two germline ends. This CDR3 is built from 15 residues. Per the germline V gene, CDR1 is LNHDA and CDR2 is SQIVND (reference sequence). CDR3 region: CASSTKTLSSAEAFF. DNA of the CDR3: TGTGCCAGTAGTACAAAGACACTCTCCTCCGCTGAAGCTTTCTTT.